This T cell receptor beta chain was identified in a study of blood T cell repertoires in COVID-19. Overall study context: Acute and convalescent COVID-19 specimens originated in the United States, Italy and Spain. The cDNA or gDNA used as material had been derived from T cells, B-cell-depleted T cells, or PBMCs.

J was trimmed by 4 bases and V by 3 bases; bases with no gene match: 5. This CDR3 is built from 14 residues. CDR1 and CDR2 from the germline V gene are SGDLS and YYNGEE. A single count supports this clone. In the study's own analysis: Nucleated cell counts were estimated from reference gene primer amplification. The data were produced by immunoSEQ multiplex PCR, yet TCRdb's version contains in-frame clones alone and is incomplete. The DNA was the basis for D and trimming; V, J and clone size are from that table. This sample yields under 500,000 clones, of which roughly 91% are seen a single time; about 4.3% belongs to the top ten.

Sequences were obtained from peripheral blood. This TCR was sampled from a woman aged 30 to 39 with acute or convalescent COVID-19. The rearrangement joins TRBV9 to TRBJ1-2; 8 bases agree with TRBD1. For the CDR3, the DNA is TGTGCCAGCAGCGGAAGGACAGGGTCCTATGGCTACACCTTC. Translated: CASSGRTGSYGYTF.